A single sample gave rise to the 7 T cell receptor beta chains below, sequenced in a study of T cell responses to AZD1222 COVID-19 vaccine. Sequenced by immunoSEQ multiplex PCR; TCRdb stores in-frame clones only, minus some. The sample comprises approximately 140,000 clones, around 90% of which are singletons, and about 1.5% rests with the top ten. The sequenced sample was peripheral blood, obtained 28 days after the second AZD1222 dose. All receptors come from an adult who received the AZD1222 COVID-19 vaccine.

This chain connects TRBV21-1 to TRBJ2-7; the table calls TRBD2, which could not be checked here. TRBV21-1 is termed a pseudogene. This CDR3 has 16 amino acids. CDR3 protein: CASSNDTSGSFYEQYF. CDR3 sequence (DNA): TGTGCCAGCAGCAACGACACTAGCGGGAGTTTCTACGAGCAGTACTTC.

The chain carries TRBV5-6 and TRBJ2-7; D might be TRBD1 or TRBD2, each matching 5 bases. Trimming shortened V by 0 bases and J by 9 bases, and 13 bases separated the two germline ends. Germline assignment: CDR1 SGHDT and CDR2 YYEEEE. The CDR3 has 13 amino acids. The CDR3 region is CASSLGGLGVQYV. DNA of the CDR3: TGTGCCAGCAGCTTGGGCGGATTGGGGGTGCAGTACGTC.

The CDR3 sequence: CASRDQGDGGYTF. The CDR3 DNA reads as TGTGCCAGCAGAGATCAGGGGGATGGTGGCTACACCTTC. The V and J genes are TRBV6-5 and TRBJ1-2; 7 bases align to TRBD1. Germline CDR1 reads MNHEY; CDR2 reads SVGAGI. The CDR3 contains 13 residues. V trimming: 6 bases; J trimming: 7 bases; junction bases outside the gene matches: 8.

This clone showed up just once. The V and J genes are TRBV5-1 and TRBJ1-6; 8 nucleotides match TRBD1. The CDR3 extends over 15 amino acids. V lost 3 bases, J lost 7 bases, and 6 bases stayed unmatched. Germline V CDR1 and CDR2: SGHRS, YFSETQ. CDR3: CASSSMDRVNSPLHF. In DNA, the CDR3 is TGCGCCAGCAGCTCCATGGACAGGGTCAATTCACCCCTCCACTTT.

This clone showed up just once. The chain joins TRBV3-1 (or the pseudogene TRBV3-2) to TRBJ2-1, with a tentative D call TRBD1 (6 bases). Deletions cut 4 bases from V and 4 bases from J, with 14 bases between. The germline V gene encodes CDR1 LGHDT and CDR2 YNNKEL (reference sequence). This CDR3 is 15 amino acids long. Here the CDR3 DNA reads TGTGCCAGCAGCCCAGTCAAGGGGGTATACAATGAGCAGTTCTTC. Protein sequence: CASSPVKGVYNEQFF.

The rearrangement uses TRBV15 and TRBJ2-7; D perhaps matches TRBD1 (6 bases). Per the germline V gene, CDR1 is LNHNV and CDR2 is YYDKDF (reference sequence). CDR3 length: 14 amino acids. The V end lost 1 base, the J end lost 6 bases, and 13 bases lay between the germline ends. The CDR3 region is CATSRGDTLGEQYV. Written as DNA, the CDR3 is TGTGCCACCAGCAGAGGGGACACCTTGGGCGAGCAGTACGTC.

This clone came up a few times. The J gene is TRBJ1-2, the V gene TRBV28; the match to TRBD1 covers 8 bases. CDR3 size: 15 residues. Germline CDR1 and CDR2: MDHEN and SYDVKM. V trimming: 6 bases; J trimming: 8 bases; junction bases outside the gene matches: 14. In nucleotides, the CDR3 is TGTGCCAGCAGCACCCCGGCAGGGGGCGAATGGGGCTACACCTTC. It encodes CASSTPAGGEWGYTF.